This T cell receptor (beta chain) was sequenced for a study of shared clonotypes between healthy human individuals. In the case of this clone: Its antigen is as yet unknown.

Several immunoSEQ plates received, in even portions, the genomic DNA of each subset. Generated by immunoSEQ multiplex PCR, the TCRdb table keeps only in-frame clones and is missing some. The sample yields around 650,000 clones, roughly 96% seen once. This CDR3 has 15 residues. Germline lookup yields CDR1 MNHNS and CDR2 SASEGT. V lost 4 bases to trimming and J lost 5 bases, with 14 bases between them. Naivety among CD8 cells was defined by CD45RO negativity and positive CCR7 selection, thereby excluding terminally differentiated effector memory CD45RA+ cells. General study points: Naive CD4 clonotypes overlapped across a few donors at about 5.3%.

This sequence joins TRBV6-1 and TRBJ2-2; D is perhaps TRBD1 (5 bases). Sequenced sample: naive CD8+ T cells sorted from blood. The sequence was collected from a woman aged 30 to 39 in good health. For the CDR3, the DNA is TGTGCCAGCAGTGGGTGGGGCCTGATTACCGGGGAGCTGTTTTTT. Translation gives CASSGWGLITGELFF.